The 20 T cell receptor beta chains below all came from one sample that was sequenced in a study of T-cell memory formation after mild COVID-19. TCRdb independently ran MiXCR on the 5' RACE reads; one entry per CDR3 protein. The data show roughly 300,000 distinct CDR3 sequences, 16% seen once. Sequencing was performed on PBMCs or a T cell subset sorted from them (not recorded which). The receptor source for this set is a man younger than 35 who had mild COVID-19 (a few samples of this study predate the infection). Cell type and time point are not known.

For the CDR3, the DNA is TGTGCCAGTGAATCGGGACAGGGGGTATTCCCCGGGGAGCTGTTTTTT. Its protein is CASESGQGVFPGELFF. The rearrangement uses TRBV19 and TRBJ2-2, with 11 bases matching TRBD1. After removal of 8 bases from V and 6 bases from J, the junction contained 11 bases not matched to a gene. The CDR3 contains 16 residues. Germline V gene sequence: CDR1 LNHDA, CDR2 SQIVND (reference sequence). Together with reference TRBV19 and TRBJ2-2, the CDR3 gives the full variable domain: DGGITQSPKYLFRKEGQNVTLSCEQNLNHDAMYWYRQDPGQGLRLIYYSQIVNDFQKGDIAEGYSVSREKKESFPLTVTSAQKNPTAFYLCASESGQGVFPGELFFGEGSRLTVL.

This clonotype has only a few counts. CDR3 DNA: TGTGCCAGCATTCCAAGGGGGGCGTCGGAGACCCAGTACTTC. It specifies CASIPRGASETQYF. V usage is TRBV6-2 or TRBV6-3 and J usage is TRBJ2-5; D tentatively reads TRBD1 or TRBD2 (6 bases each). V lost 7 bases to trimming and J lost 5 bases, with 17 bases between them. The germline gives CDR1 MNHEY, CDR2 SVGEGT. This CDR3 region has 14 residues.

This clonotype was seen a handful of times. The rearrangement uses TRBV5-6 and TRBJ2-1; 7 nucleotides match TRBD1. The CDR3 covers 16 residues. CDR1 SGHDT and CDR2 YYEEEE come from the germline V gene. The V segment lost 2 bases and the J segment 0 bases; nucleotides outside the gene matches: 5. Written as DNA, the CDR3 is TGTGCCAGCAGCTTAGGGACAGTTAGCTCCTACAATGAGCAGTTCTTC. Translated, it gives CASSLGTVSSYNEQFF.

This clonotype was detected a few times. The J gene is TRBJ2-5, the V gene TRBV20-1; 14 positions agree with TRBD2. Per germline, CDR1 DFQATT and CDR2 SNEGSKA (reference sequence). The V segment lost 6 bases and the J segment 2 bases; nucleotides outside the gene matches: 5. CDR3 length: 15 amino acids. The CDR3 is CSAPGLAGGQETQYF. The DNA for the CDR3 is TGCAGTGCACCAGGACTAGCGGGGGGTCAAGAGACCCAGTACTTC.

This clonotype has only a few counts. The rearrangement uses TRBV10-3 and TRBJ2-2; 9 positions match TRBD2. J was trimmed by 3 bases and V by 4 bases; bases with no gene match: 3. The CDR3 totals 15 residues. Germline V lookup: CDR1 ENHRY, CDR2 SYGVKD. CDR3 sequence reads: CAISGLAGYTGELFF. CDR3 in DNA: TGTGCCATCAGTGGGCTAGCGGGATACACCGGGGAGCTGTTTTTT.

In this sample, this clonotype turned up a few times. The rearrangement links TRBV12-3 or TRBV12-4 to TRBJ2-3; tentatively, D is TRBD1 (7 bases). Trimming removed 3 bases at V and 5 bases at J, with 12 bases between. This CDR3 comprises 14 residues. The CDR3 DNA reads TGTGCCAGCAGTTTCAGGGGGGCGGTAGATACGCAGTATTTT. This gives the protein CASSFRGAVDTQYF.

The genes are TRBV2 and TRBJ2-5; 7 nucleotides line up with TRBD2. Germline values: CDR1 SNHLY, CDR2 FYNNEI. The CDR3 is 19 amino acids. V gave up 6 bases and J gave up 4 bases; unmatched junction bases: 23. The CDR3 sequence: CASSPGRAGGMGARETQYF. The DNA for the CDR3 is TGTGCCAGCAGCCCCGGACGGGCCGGGGGGATGGGAGCAAGAGAGACCCAGTACTTC. Full variable domain (remainder filled in from reference TRBV2 and TRBJ2-5): EPEVTQTPSHQVTQMGQEVILRCVPISNHLYFYWYRQILGQKVEFLVSFYNNEISEKSEIFDDQFSVERPDGSNFTLKIRSTKLEDSAMYFCASSPGRAGGMGARETQYFGPGTRLLVL.

The chain has TRBV7-2 and TRBJ2-3; D gene unclear. Germline V gene lookup returns CDR1 SGHTA and CDR2 FQGNSA. The CDR3 is 13 residues long. The V and J ends lost 6 bases and 0 bases respectively, with 7 bases between them. The CDR3, as DNA: TGTGCCAGCAGGCCTTCTAGCACAGATACGCAGTATTTT. This sequence encodes CASRPSSTDTQYF.

This clonotype came up a few times. The chain carries TRBV5-1 and TRBJ2-3, with 8 nucleotides matching TRBD1. After removal of 1 base from V and 3 bases from J, the junction contained 7 bases not matched to a gene. Germline V gives CDR1 SGHRS, CDR2 YFSETQ. The CDR3 spans 16 residues. The CDR3 bases are TGCGCCAGCAGCTTGACTACAGGGGGAAGAACAGATACGCAGTATTTT. Protein: CASSLTTGGRTDTQYF. The full variable domain, in which reference TRBV5-1 and TRBJ2-3 provide the parts outside the CDR3, is KAGVTQTPRYLIKTRGQQVTLSCSPISGHRSVSWYQQTPGQGLQFLFEYFSETQRNKGNFPGRFSGRQFSNSRSEMNVSTLELGDSALYLCASSLTTGGRTDTQYFGPGTRLTVL.

This clonotype turned up a few times. The rearrangement joins TRBV6-5 to TRBJ2-1; no clear D gene. CDR1 and CDR2 (germline): MNHEY, SVGAGI. The CDR3 contains 13 residues. Trimming shortened V by 6 bases and J by 7 bases, and 13 bases separated the two germline ends. CDR3 coding DNA: TGTGCCAGCAGGCGACCCGGAGTAAATGAGCAGTTCTTC. It codes for CASRRPGVNEQFF.

In this sample, this clonotype turned up many times. The rearrangement joins TRBV7-8 to TRBJ2-4, with 10 bases matching TRBD1. J was trimmed by 5 bases and V by 2 bases; bases with no gene match: 6. CDR1 and CDR2 (germline): SGHVS, FQNEAQ. This CDR3 has 16 amino acids. CDR3 sequence (DNA): TGTGCCAGCAGCTTAACTCATGGACAGGGGGAAAACATTCAGTACTTC. Its protein is CASSLTHGQGENIQYF.

This clonotype was picked up a small number of times. This chain uses TRBV20-1 with TRBJ1-5, with D perhaps matching TRBD1 (5 bases). This CDR3 has 15 residues. The V end lost 1 base, the J end lost 3 bases, and 13 bases lay between the germline ends. The germline gives CDR1 DFQATT, CDR2 SNEGSKA (reference sequence). The CDR3 protein is CSARAQGGHNQPQHF. The CDR3 DNA reads TGCAGTGCTAGAGCGCAGGGTGGCCACAATCAGCCCCAGCATTTT.

This chain connects TRBV19 to TRBJ2-5; D not resolved. V shed 5 bases and J shed 4 bases, with 11 bases lying between them. The length of the CDR3 is 13 residues. Looked up from germline, CDR1 is LNHDA and CDR2 is SQIVND (reference sequence). The CDR3 loop reads CASSQSGRETQYF. The CDR3 DNA reads as TGTGCCAGTAGTCAAAGTGGTCGAGAGACCCAGTACTTC.

The genes are TRBV6-2 or TRBV6-3 and TRBJ2-7; D remains unclear. This CDR3 contains 13 residues. V was cut by 5 bases and J by 2 bases, with 10 bases left in between. CDR1 and CDR2 (germline): MNHEY, SVGEGT. This CDR3 reads CASSAYEAYEQYF. The CDR3 nucleotides are TGTGCCAGCAGTGCGTACGAAGCCTACGAGCAGTACTTC.

The gene calls are TRBV20-1 and TRBJ1-2; perhaps TRBD1 as D (5 bases). From germline, CDR1 is DFQATT and CDR2 SNEGSKA (reference sequence). CDR3 size: 15 residues. V shed 1 base and J shed 7 bases, with 19 bases lying between them. The CDR3, as DNA: TGCAGTGCTAGAGTAGGGGCCGGAGGAATCGCTGGCTACACCTTC. Translating it yields CSARVGAGGIAGYTF.

This clonotype showed up just a few times. V gene TRBV7-2 combines with J gene TRBJ2-1; 9 bases are shared with TRBD2. There are 14 residues in the CDR3. Looked up from germline, CDR1 is SGHTA and CDR2 is FQGNSA. After removal of 5 bases from V and 7 bases from J, the junction contained 6 bases not matched to a gene. CDR3 nucleotide sequence: TGTGCCAGCAGCCTGCGACTAGCGGTAAATGAGCAGTTCTTC. Protein: CASSLRLAVNEQFF.

The V gene is TRBV25-1, the J gene TRBJ1-5; TRBD1 might be the D (5 bases). Germline CDR1 is MGHDK and CDR2 is SYGVNS. V was trimmed by 3 bases and J by 0 bases, leaving 9 bases between them. CDR3 length: 15 amino acids. CDR3: CASSDGTVSNQPQHF. The CDR3 nucleotides read TGTGCCAGCAGTGACGGGACGGTTAGCAATCAGCCCCAGCATTTT.

V is TRBV5-1 and J is TRBJ1-6; D remains ambiguous. The length of the CDR3 is 14 residues. Germline V gives CDR1 SGHRS, CDR2 YFSETQ. The V end was cut by 4 bases, the J end by 5 bases, with 10 bases between. In nucleotides, the CDR3 is TGCGCCAGCAGCGAGGGTGGGAATAATTCACCCCTCCACTTT. Protein sequence: CASSEGGNNSPLHF.

The V call is TRBV18, the J call TRBJ1-3; 8 bases are shared with TRBD1. The CDR3 totals 15 residues. Per the germline V gene, CDR1 is KGHSH and CDR2 is LQKENI. Trimming removed 0 bases from V and 4 bases from J; junction bases left unmatched: 2. CDR3 sequence (DNA): TGTGCCAGCTCACCACCGACAGGGGTCGGAAACACCATATATTTT. The encoded protein is CASSPPTGVGNTIYF.

The chain recombines TRBV20-1 with TRBJ2-1; TRBD2 might be the D (5 bases). Germline-derived CDR1 and CDR2 are DFQATT and SNEGSKA (reference sequence). This CDR3 comprises 13 residues. Trimming left V 5 bases short and J 3 bases short, with 11 bases between. The CDR3 DNA reads TGCAGTGCTGTCGGGGTTGACTACAATGAGCAGTTCTTC. Amino acid sequence: CSAVGVDYNEQFF.